This T cell receptor (beta chain) was observed in a study of shared clonotypes between healthy human individuals. The CDR3 extends over 13 amino acids. Germline loops: CDR1 GTSNPN, CDR2 SVGIG (reference sequence). V was pared by 5 bases and J by 4 bases, with 14 bases between. Unsorted samples relied on around 100 million PBMCs, which served as the source of genomic DNA. Original methodology: Sequence data from immunoSEQ were junction-only and lacked quality scores; consequently, filtering differed. The protocol was immunoSEQ multiplex PCR, while the TCRdb copy is restricted to in-frame clones and leaves out a portion. That table gives V, J and clone size, and the DNA gave D and trimming. The sample has a few hundred thousand clones; roughly 79% are singletons. Note on this clone: Its antigen is undetermined.

Regarding the study as a whole: A small donor pool kept down the genetic and exposure-history diversity that was represented.

This receptor was identified in a woman aged 35 to 49 in good health. Some clones in this sample may be carry-over from other donors' samples. Sequenced material: PBMCs. The chain joins TRBV30 to TRBJ1-2; the D gene is possibly TRBD1 (6 bases). The CDR3 loop reads CAWSDRSLYGYTF. CDR3 nucleotide sequence: TGTGCCTGGTCAGACAGGTCCCTCTATGGCTACACCTTC.